These 2 T cell receptor beta chains share one sample of origin, sequenced in a study of blood T cells in healthy people across ages. Combining a sample-barcoded 5' primer with a J-beta primer mix, a second PCR ran for about 7 to 12 cycles. Via MiXCR, TCRdb re-called the 5' RACE reads, giving one row per CDR3 protein. Of about 590,000 distinct CDR3 sequences in the sample, approximately 30% were seen once. The sample comprised blood. Source of these receptors: a woman older than 75 in good health.

V usage is TRBV15 and J usage is TRBJ2-4; no clear D. The V gene's germline CDR1 is LNHNV and CDR2 YYDKDF (reference sequence). Trimming pared 4 bases from V and 15 bases from J, leaving 16 bases between. CDR3 size: 12 residues. CDR3 protein: CATSISPNERYF. Here the CDR3 DNA reads TGTGCCACCAGCATATCACCCAATGAGCGGTACTTC.

The rearrangement uses TRBV3-1 and TRBJ2-3; 9 nucleotides match TRBD2. Germline loops: CDR1 LGHDT, CDR2 YNNKEL (reference sequence). The junction had 14 bases not matched to a gene; V was cut back by 2 bases and J by 5 bases. The CDR3 is 18 amino acids. This CDR3 reads CASSQSPMSSGARDTQYF. CDR3 bases: TGTGCCAGCAGCCAAAGTCCGATGTCTAGCGGGGCAAGAGATACGCAGTATTTT.